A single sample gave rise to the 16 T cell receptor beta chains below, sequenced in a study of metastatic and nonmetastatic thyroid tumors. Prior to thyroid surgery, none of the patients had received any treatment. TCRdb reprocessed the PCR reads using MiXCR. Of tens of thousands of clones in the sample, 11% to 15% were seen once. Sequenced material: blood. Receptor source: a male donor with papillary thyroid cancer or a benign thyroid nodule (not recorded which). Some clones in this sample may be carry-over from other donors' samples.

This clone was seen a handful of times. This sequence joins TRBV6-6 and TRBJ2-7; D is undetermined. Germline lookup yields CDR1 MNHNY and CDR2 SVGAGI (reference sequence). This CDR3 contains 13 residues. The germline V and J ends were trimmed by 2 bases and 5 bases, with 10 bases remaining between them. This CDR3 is CASSYTVEHEQYF. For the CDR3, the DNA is TGTGCCAGCAGTTACACAGTGGAGCACGAGCAGTACTTC.

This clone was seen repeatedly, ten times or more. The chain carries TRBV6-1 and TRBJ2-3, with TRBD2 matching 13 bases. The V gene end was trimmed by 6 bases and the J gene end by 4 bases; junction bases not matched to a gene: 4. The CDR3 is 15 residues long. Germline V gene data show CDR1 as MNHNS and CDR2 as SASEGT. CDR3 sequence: CASRELAGGSDTQYF. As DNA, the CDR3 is TGTGCCAGCAGGGAACTAGCGGGAGGGTCAGATACGCAGTATTTT.

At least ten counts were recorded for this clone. In DNA, the CDR3 is TGCAGCGTCGGACTCTACACTGAAGCTTTCTTT. Translating it yields CSVGLYTEAFF. V usage is TRBV20-1 and J usage is TRBJ1-1; D uncertain. Germline V gene sequence: CDR1 DFQATT, CDR2 SNEGSKA (reference sequence). The CDR3 is 11 amino acids.

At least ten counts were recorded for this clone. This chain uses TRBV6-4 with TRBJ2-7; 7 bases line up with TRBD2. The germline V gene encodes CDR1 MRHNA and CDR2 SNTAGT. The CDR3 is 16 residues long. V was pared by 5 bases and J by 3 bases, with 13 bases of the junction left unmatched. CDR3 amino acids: CASSPLAGSGIYEQYV. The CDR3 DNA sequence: TGTGCCAGCAGTCCTCTCGCGGGCAGCGGGATCTACGAGCAGTACGTC.

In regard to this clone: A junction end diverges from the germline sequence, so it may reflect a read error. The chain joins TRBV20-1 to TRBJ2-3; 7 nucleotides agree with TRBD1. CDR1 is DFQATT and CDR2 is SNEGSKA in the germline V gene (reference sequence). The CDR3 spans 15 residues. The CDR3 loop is CSVQEYRGLGDTQYF. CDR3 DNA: TGCAGTGTCCAGGAATACAGGGGATTAGGAGATACTCAGTATTTT.

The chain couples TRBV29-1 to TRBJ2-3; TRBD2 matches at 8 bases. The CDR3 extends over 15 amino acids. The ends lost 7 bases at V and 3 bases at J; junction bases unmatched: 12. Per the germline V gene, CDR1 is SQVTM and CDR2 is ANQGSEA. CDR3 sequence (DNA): TGCAGCGGCGCAGGAGTTGGCGGGAGGACAGATACGCAGTATTTT. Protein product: CSGAGVGGRTDTQYF.

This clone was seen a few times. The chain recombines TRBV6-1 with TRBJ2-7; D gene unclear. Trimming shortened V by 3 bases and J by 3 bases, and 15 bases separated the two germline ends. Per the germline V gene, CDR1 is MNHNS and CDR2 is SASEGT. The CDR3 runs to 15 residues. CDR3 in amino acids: CASSEGRSEVYEQYF. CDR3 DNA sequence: TGTGCCAGCAGTGAGGGTCGCAGTGAGGTCTACGAGCAGTACTTC.

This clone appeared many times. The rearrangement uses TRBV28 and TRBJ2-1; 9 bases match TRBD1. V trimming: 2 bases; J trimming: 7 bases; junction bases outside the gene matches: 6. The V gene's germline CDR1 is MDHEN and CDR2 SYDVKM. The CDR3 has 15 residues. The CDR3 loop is CASSLGDRVDNEQFF. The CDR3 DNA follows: TGTGCCAGCAGTTTAGGGGACAGGGTGGATAATGAGCAGTTCTTC.

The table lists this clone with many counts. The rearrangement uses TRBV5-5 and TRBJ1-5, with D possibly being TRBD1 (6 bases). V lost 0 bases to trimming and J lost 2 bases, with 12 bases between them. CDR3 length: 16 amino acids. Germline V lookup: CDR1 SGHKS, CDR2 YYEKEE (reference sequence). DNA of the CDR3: TGTGCCAGCAGCTTGGGAACAGGGACGGGCAATCAGCCCCAGCATTTT. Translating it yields CASSLGTGTGNQPQHF.

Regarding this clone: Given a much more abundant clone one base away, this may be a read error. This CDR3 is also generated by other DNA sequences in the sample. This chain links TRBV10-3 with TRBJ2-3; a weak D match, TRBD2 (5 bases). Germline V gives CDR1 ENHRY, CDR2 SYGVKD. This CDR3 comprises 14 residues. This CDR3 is CAISESRVTDTQYF. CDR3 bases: TGCGCCATCAGTGAGTCGAGGGTCACAGATACGCAGTATTTT.

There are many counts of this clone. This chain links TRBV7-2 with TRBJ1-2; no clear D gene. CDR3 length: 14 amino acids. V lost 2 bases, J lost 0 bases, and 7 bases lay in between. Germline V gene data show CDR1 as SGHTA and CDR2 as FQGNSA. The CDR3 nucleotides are TGTGCCAGCAGCTTAAGAGTGTCTAACTATGGCTACACCTTC. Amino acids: CASSLRVSNYGYTF.

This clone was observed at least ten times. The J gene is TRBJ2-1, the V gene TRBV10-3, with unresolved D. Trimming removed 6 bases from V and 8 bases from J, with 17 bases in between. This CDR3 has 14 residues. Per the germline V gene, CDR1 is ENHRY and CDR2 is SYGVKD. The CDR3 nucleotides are TGTGCCATCAGGTCTTCTAAGGGCCCAGATGAGCAGTTCTTC. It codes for CAIRSSKGPDEQFF.

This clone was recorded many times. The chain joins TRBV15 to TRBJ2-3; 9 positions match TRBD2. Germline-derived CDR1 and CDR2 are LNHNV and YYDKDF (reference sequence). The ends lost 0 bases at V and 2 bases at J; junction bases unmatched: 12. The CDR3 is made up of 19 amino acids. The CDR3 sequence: CATSRDLGAGLAPTDTQYF. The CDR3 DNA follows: TGTGCCACCAGCAGAGATCTTGGTGCGGGACTAGCACCCACAGATACGCAGTATTTT.

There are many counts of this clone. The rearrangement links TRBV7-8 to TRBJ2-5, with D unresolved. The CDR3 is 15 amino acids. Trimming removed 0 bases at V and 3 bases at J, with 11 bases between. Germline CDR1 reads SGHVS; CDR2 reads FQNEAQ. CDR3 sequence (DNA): TGTGCCAGCAGCTTAGCCTGGGATTTTAAAGAGACCCAGTACTTC. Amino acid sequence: CASSLAWDFKETQYF.

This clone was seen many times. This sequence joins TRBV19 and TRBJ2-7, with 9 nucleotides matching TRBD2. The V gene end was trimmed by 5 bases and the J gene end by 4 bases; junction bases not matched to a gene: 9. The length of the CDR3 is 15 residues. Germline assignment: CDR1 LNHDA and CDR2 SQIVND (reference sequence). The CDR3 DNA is TGTGCCAGTAGTCAGGCCGGGACTAGCACTTACGAGCAGTACTTC. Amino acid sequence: CASSQAGTSTYEQYF.

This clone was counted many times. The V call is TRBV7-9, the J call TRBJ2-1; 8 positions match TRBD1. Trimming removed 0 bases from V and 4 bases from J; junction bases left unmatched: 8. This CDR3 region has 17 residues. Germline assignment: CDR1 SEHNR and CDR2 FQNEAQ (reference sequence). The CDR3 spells CASSLAGTGGTYNEQFF. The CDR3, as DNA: TGTGCCAGCAGCTTAGCCGGGACAGGTGGGACTTACAATGAGCAGTTCTTC. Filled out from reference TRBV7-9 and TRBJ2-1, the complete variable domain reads DTGVSQNPRHKITKRGQNVTFRCDPISEHNRLYWYRQTLGQGPEFLTYFQNEAQLEKSRLLSDRFSAERPKGSFSTLEIQRTEQGDSAMYLCASSLAGTGGTYNEQFFGPGTRLTVL.